This TCR beta chain was retrieved from a study of cytomegalovirus exposure and HLA in healthy donors. Study-level points and caveats: In vitro confirmation showed a few CMV-associated chains to be CMV antigen specific. Analysis was performed later, and it showed HLA-associated TCR beta chains to be more clonally expanded than equally common others. TCR beta V- and J-gene trimming was later associated with a missense DCLRE1C variant.

Concerning this clone: No antigen is known for it.

Primers for the PCR totalled 60 Vbeta and 13 Jbeta. In the original analysis: In a later analysis, of approximately 81 million unique beta chains, about 11 million appeared in at least two donors. The method was immunoSEQ multiplex PCR; TCRdb's version includes in-frame clones alone and lacks a portion of them. The DNA was the basis for D and trimming; V, J and clone size are from that table. The sample holds roughly 180,000 clones, approximately 84% seen once. Trimming cost V 6 bases and J 4 bases; bases outside gene matches: 2. Germline V gene data show CDR1 as MNHNS and CDR2 as SASEGT. CDR3 size: 13 residues.

Specimen: PBMCs. This receptor was identified in a female donor in good health and CMV-seronegative. The V and J genes are TRBV6-1 and TRBJ1-5, with TRBD1 matching 8 bases. CDR3 region: CASRDRANQPQHF. CDR3 nucleotide sequence: TGTGCCAGCAGGGACAGGGCAAATCAGCCCCAGCATTTT.